The TCR beta chain described here comes from a study of T cells in Graves' hyperthyroidism and ophthalmopathy. This clonotype has at least ten counts. Trimming left V 7 bases short and J 6 bases short, with 16 bases between. Looked up from germline, CDR1 is MNHNS and CDR2 is SASEGT. The CDR3 has 14 residues. Amplified TCR beta CDR3 regions came from RNA transcripts. The TCR CDR3 was amplified in a first-round RT-PCR using the HTBI primer set. TCRdb passed the multiplex PCR reads through MiXCR, listing each CDR3 protein once. The sample records approximately 430,000 distinct CDR3 sequences, approximately 14% being singletons.

The clonotype comes from a woman aged 18-29 years with Graves' hyperthyroidism. This rearrangement joins TRBV6-1 to TRBJ1-5; no reliable D call. Input material: blood. The CDR3 here is CASIGLGRSQPQHF. The CDR3 coding sequence is TGTGCCAGCATCGGGTTAGGGAGGAGTCAGCCCCAGCATTTT.